Shown below are 21 T cell receptor beta chains from a single sample sequenced in a study of T cells in Graves' hyperthyroidism and ophthalmopathy. RNA transcripts gave rise to amplified TCR beta CDR3 regions. A set of HTBI primers served as the primers for a first-round RT-PCR of the TCR CDR3. TCRdb passed the multiplex PCR reads through MiXCR, listing each CDR3 protein once. This table holds hundreds of thousands of distinct CDR3 sequences, 30% to 40% found once. The sample consisted of blood. The receptors shown here come from a woman aged 40 to 50 with Graves' hyperthyroidism.

As for this clonotype: A much larger clone differs from this one at a single base, so this may be a read error. This chain uses TRBV13 with TRBJ2-6; maybe TRBD1 (5 bases). Germline CDR1 PRHDT, CDR2 FYEKMQ (reference sequence). This CDR3 region has 13 residues. CDR3 amino acids: CASKSSGANVPTF. The CDR3 bases are TGTGCCAGCAAAAGCTCTGGGGCCAACGTCCCGACTTTC.

The chain joins TRBV6-4 to TRBJ1-3; a weak D match, TRBD1 (5 bases). The CDR3 sequence is 15 residues long. CDR1 MRHNA and CDR2 SNTAGT come from the germline V gene. The V end lost 6 bases, the J end lost 0 bases, and 12 bases lay between the germline ends. CDR3 in amino acids: CASSSGAVSGNTIYF. The CDR3, as DNA: TGTGCCAGCAGCTCTGGGGCTGTCTCTGGAAACACCATATATTTT.

About this clonotype: Being one base from a much bigger clone, this may be a read error. This CDR3 fails to terminate in the conserved phenylalanine or tryptophan, so it likely reflects a read error. V is TRBV10-3 and J is TRBJ1-5; unclear D gene. Trimming stripped 2 bases from V and 5 bases from J, with 4 bases between. The CDR3 totals 12 residues. Germline CDR1 reads ENHRY; CDR2 reads SYGVKD. CDR3 sequence reads: CAISELDQPQHC. In nucleotides, the CDR3 is TGTGCCATCAGTGAGCTGGATCAGCCCCAGCATTGT.

J is TRBJ2-1 and V is TRBV7-1; 12 nucleotides agree with TRBD2. TRBV7-1 is recorded as an ORF, its role being uncertain. The CDR3 extends over 15 amino acids. V was clipped by 3 bases and J by 5 bases; unmatched bases: 2. CDR3 residues: CASSSRTSGNNEQFF. As DNA, the CDR3 is TGTGCCAGCAGCTCCAGGACTAGCGGGAACAATGAGCAGTTCTTC.

On this clonotype itself: No conserved phenylalanine or tryptophan ends this CDR3, so it is likely a read error. The DNA is omitted, as the CDR3 cannot be located on it reliably, and the CDR3 follows TCRdb's listing. V usage is TRBV6-5 and J usage is TRBJ2-6; TRBD2 is the table's D call, not checked against the DNA. The germline V gene has CDR1 MNHEY and CDR2 SVGAGI. Termini included, the CDR3 measures 8 amino acids. The CDR3 here is CASSFTSG.

This clonotype was detected only a few times. The J gene is TRBJ1-4, the V gene TRBV12-3 or TRBV12-4; possible D gene TRBD1, 5 bases. This CDR3 comprises 14 residues. Trimming took 6 bases from V and 8 from J, leaving 16 bases between them. The CDR3 sequence: CASSIGTSREKLFF. For the CDR3, the DNA is TGTGCCAGCAGCATCGGGACGAGTAGGGAAAAACTGTTTTTT.

The gene calls are TRBV6-5 and TRBJ1-2; the D is unclear. Germline assignment: CDR1 MNHEY and CDR2 SVGAGI. Trimming shortened V by 0 bases and J by 7 bases, and 15 bases separated the two germline ends. CDR3 length: 15 amino acids. The CDR3 loop is CASSYSPEGTFGYTF. The DNA for the CDR3 is TGTGCCAGCAGTTACTCGCCAGAGGGTACCTTTGGCTACACCTTC.

The gene calls are TRBV14 and TRBJ2-3; TRBD2 agrees at 10 bases. V lost 3 bases, J lost 2 bases, and 5 bases stayed unmatched. Germline-derived CDR1 and CDR2 are SGHDN and FVKESK. The CDR3 has 16 amino acids. CDR3 nucleotides: TGTGCCAGCAGCCAGAAGACTAGCGGGCACACAGATACGCAGTATTTT. Translation: CASSQKTSGHTDTQYF.

This clonotype appeared many times. V and J are TRBV6-4 and TRBJ1-6; D is perhaps TRBD1 (5 bases). Looked up from germline, CDR1 is MRHNA and CDR2 is SNTAGT. The V end was cut by 0 bases, the J end by 8 bases, with 14 bases between. This CDR3 has 16 amino acids. The CDR3 region is CASSDSGQVMDSPLHF. As DNA, the CDR3 is TGTGCCAGCAGTGACTCGGGGCAGGTCATGGATTCACCCCTCCACTTT.

Comment on this clonotype: One end of the junction fails to match germline, which may point to a read error. J is TRBJ2-7 and V is TRBV12-3 or TRBV12-4; D call uncertain. CDR3 length equals 13 residues. CDR3 nucleotide sequence: TGTGCCACTCAATCGAGCGCTTTCTACAAGCAGTACTTC. It codes for CATQSSAFYKQYF.

The chain combines TRBV10-3 with TRBJ2-5; D may be TRBD1 (6 bases). V was cut by 10 bases and J by 4 bases, with 16 bases left in between. The CDR3 is 13 residues long. The germline V gene encodes CDR1 ENHRY and CDR2 SYGVKD. The chain's CDR3 is CATKMDSIETQYF. Written as DNA, the CDR3 is TGTGCCACCAAAATGGACAGTATAGAGACCCAGTACTTC.

The table lists this clonotype with a count of one. This could be a read error, since a much larger clone is one nucleotide away. The chain carries TRBV7-2 and TRBJ2-7; TRBD1 is a possible D gene (6 bases). The V end was cut by 1 base, the J end by 6 bases, with 13 bases between. Germline values: CDR1 SGHTA, CDR2 FQGNSA. The CDR3 consists of 14 residues. CDR3 sequence reads: CASSLGTVSSEQYF. CDR3 coding DNA: TGTGCCAGCAGCTTAGGGACAGTTTCCAGCGAGCAGTACTTC. Full variable domain (outside the CDR3, taken from reference TRBV7-2 and TRBJ2-7): GAGVSQSPSNKVTEKGKDVELRCDPISGHTALYWYRQSLGQGLEFLIYFQGNSAPDKSGLPSDRFSAERTGGSVSTLTIQRTQQEDSAVYLCASSLGTVSSEQYFGPGTRLTVT.

This clonotype was detected only a few times. This chain joins TRBV4-1 and TRBJ2-7, with 9 bases aligning to TRBD1. The trim removed 4 bases at V and 3 bases at J, leaving 4 bases unmatched. The CDR3 is 14 residues long. CDR1 and CDR2 from the germline V gene are MGHRA and YSYEKL. CDR3: CASSPRTGDYEQYF. The CDR3 coding sequence is TGCGCCAGCAGCCCTAGGACAGGGGACTACGAGCAGTACTTC.

The chain recombines TRBV19 with TRBJ2-3; D may correspond to TRBD1 or TRBD2 (8 bases each). The germline gives CDR1 LNHDA, CDR2 SQIVND (reference sequence). The CDR3 is 16 amino acids. Trimming pared 6 bases from V and 2 bases from J, leaving 18 bases between. The chain's CDR3 is CASSDRGGGTTDTQYF. The CDR3 coding sequence is TGTGCCAGTAGCGACAGGGGCGGGGGGACCACAGATACGCAGTATTTT.

This clonotype was seen more than once but under ten times. V gene TRBV19 combines with J gene TRBJ2-7, with a weak D call TRBD2 (5 bases). The CDR3 covers 13 residues. V was shortened by 5 bases and J by 2 bases, with 10 bases between the two germline ends. Germline V gene lookup returns CDR1 LNHDA and CDR2 SQIVND (reference sequence). The CDR3 here is CASSADGAYEQYF. The CDR3 coding sequence is TGTGCCAGTAGTGCCGACGGGGCCTACGAGCAGTACTTC.

Concerning this clonotype itself: Because it lacks the conserved phenylalanine or tryptophan at the end, this CDR3 is likely a read error. The V call is TRBV19, the J call TRBJ1-2; D might be TRBD1 (6 bases). Germline values: CDR1 LNHDA, CDR2 SQIVND (reference sequence). The CDR3 is 13 amino acids. Trimming removed 8 bases at V and 1 base at J, with 11 bases between. CDR3 in DNA: TGTGCCAGTGGCAGGGGAAATAACTATGGCTACACCCTC. Translating gives CASGRGNNYGYTL.

The rearrangement links TRBV3-1 to TRBJ2-6; D is unclear. The germline CDR1 and CDR2 sequences are LGHDT and YNNKEL (reference sequence). The V end was cut by 1 base, the J end by 2 bases, with 6 bases between. This CDR3 has 15 residues. DNA for the CDR3: TGTGCCAGCAGCCAAGCCCTGACTGGGGCCAACGTCCTGACTTTC. This translates into CASSQALTGANVLTF. Filled out from reference TRBV3-1 and TRBJ2-6, the complete variable domain reads DTAVSQTPKYLVTQMGNDKSIKCEQNLGHDTMYWYKQDSKKFLKIMFSYNNKELIINETVPNRFSPKSPDKAHLNLHINSLELGDSAVYFCASSQALTGANVLTFGAGSRLTVL.

This clonotype was counted ten times or more. The J gene is TRBJ1-3, the V gene TRBV7-2, with no clear D. V was shortened by 5 bases and J by 7 bases, with 21 bases between the two germline ends. The CDR3 consists of 16 residues. Germline CDR1 is SGHTA and CDR2 is FQGNSA. This chain's CDR3 is CASSIDTIVGRNTIYF. In DNA form, the CDR3 reads TGTGCCAGCAGCATCGACACAATCGTTGGACGTAACACCATATATTTT.

This clonotype was seen only a few times. The DNA of the CDR3 is TGTGCCAGCAGCCAAATATCAGGGGTGAGGCAGTACTTC. Its protein is CASSQISGVRQYF. V is TRBV7-2 and J is TRBJ2-7, with D perhaps matching TRBD1 (6 bases). Germline values: CDR1 SGHTA, CDR2 FQGNSA. The CDR3 spans 13 residues. Trimming took off 5 bases at V and 9 bases at J, with 17 bases between the two ends.

This chain joins TRBV14 and TRBJ2-5, with D perhaps TRBD1 or TRBD2 (5 bases each). The germline gives CDR1 SGHDN, CDR2 FVKESK. This CDR3 comprises 15 residues. Trimming removed 0 bases from V and 4 bases from J, with 12 bases in between. This CDR3 reads CASSQEGSGRETQYF. The DNA of the CDR3 is TGTGCCAGCAGCCAAGAAGGTTCAGGGAGAGAGACCCAGTACTTC. Full variable domain (remainder filled in from reference TRBV14 and TRBJ2-5): EAGVTQFPSHSVIEKGQTVTLRCDPISGHDNLYWYRRVMGKEIKFLLHFVKESKQDESGMPNNRFLAERTGGTYSTLKVQPAELEDSGVYFCASSQEGSGRETQYFGPGTRLLVL.

The V and J genes are TRBV7-9 and TRBJ2-7; 8 nucleotides align to TRBD2. Germline CDR1 and CDR2: SEHNR and FQNEAQ (reference sequence). The CDR3 contains 11 residues. V dropped 3 bases and J dropped 11; count of bases not matched to a gene: 3. For the CDR3, the DNA is TGTGCCAGCAGCTTCAGCGGGAGCGAGTACTTC. Its translation is CASSFSGSEYF.